The T cell receptor (beta chain) under discussion was sequenced for a study of T cells in Graves' hyperthyroidism and ophthalmopathy. Across the whole study: Blood was drawn when the patient was first diagnosed and still untreated. General study points: Most clonotypes expanded in the thyroid (above 0.001) were also present in blood.

This clonotype was observed many times. The antigen remains unidentified. Amplified TCR beta CDR3 regions derived from RNA transcripts. The study used the HTBI primer set for a first-round RT-PCR of the TCR CDR3. TCRdb itself ran the multiplex PCR reads through MiXCR, one entry per CDR3 protein. The data contain fewer than 550,000 distinct CDR3 sequences, more than 15% of them singletons. The CDR3 consists of 19 residues. Trimming took 0 bases from V and 0 from J; bases not matched to a gene: 4. The V gene's germline CDR1 is SNHLY and CDR2 FYNNEI. The sequence came from a woman aged 18-35 years with Graves' hyperthyroidism. The sample was blood. J is TRBJ2-4 and V is TRBV2; TRBD2 aligns across 14 bases. CDR3 nucleotides: TGTGCCAGCAGTGAAGCGGGACTAGCGGGGGCCTTAGCCAAAAACATTCAGTACTTC. It yields the protein CASSEAGLAGALAKNIQYF.